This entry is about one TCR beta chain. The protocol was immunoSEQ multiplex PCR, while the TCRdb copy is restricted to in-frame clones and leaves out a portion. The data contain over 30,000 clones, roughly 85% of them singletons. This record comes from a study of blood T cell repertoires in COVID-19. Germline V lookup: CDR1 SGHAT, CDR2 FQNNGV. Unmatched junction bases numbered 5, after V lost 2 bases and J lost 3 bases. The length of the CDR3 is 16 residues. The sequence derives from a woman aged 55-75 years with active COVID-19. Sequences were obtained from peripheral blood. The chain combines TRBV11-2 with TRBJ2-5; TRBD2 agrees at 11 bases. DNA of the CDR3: TGTGCCAGCAGCTTACTTAGCGGGGGGGCGGAAGAGACCCAGTACTTC. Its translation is CASSLLSGGAEETQYF.